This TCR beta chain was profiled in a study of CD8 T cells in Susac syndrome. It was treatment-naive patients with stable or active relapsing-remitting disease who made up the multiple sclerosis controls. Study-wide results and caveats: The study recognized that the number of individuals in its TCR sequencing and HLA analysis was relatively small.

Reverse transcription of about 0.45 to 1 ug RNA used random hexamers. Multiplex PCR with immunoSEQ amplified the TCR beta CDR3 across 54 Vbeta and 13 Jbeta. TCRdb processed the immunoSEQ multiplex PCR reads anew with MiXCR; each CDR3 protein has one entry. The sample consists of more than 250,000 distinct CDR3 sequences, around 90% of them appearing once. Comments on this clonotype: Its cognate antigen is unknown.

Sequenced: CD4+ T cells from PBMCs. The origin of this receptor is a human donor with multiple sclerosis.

Here the CDR3 reads CATGTGGGNTIYF. The CDR3 DNA is TGTGCCACCGGGACAGGAGGTGGAAACACCATATATTTT. The rearrangement uses TRBV6-5 and TRBJ1-3, with 8 bases that match TRBD1. V shed 10 bases, J shed 3 bases, and the junction held 5 bases outside the gene matches. Germline V gives CDR1 MNHEY, CDR2 SVGAGI. There are 13 residues in the CDR3.